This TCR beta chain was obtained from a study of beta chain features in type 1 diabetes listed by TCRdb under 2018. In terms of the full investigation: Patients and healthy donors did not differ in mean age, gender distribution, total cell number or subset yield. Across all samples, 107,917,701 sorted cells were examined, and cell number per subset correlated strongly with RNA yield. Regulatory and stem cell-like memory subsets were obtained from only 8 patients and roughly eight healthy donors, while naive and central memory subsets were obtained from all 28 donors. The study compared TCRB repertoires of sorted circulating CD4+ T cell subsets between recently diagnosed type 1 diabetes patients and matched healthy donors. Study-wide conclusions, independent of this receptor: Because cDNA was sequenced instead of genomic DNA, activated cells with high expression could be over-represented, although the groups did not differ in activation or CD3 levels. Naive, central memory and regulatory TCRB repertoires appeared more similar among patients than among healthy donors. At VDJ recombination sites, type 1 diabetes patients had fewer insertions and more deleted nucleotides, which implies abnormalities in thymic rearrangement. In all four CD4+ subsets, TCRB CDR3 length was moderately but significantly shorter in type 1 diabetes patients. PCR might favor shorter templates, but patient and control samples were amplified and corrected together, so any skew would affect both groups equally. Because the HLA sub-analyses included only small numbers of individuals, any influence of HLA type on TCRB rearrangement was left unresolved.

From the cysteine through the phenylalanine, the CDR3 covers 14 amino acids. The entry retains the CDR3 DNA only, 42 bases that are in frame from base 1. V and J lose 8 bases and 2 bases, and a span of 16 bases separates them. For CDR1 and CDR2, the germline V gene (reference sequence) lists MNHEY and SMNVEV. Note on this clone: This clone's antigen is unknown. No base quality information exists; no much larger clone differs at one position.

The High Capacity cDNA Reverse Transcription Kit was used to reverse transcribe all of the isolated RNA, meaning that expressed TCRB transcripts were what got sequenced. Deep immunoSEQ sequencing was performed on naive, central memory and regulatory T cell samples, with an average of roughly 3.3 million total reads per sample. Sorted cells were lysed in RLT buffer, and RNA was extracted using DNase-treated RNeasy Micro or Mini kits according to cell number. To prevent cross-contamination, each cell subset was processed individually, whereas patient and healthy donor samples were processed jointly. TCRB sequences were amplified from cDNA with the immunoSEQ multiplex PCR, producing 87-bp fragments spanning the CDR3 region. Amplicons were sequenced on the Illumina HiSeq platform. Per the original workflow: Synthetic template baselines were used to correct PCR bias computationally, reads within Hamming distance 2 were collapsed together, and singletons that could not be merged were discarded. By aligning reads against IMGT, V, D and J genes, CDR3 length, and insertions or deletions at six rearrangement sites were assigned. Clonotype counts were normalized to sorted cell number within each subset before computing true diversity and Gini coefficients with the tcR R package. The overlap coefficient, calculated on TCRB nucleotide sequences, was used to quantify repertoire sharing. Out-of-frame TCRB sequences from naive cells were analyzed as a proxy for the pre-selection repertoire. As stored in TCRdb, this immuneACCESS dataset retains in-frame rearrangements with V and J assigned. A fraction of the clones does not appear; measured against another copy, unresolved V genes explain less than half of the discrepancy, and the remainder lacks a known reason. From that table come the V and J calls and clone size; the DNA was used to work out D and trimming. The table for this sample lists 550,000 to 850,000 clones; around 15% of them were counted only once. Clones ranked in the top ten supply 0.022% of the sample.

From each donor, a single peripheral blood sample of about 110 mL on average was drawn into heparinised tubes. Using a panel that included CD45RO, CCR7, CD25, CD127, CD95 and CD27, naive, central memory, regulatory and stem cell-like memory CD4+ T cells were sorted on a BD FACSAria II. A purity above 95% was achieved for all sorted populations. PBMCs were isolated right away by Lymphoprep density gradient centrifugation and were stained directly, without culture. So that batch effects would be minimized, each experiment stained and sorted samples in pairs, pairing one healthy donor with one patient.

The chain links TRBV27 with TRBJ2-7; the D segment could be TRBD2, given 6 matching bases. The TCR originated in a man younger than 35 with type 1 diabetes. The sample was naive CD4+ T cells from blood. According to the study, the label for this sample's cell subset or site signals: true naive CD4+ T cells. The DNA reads TGTGCCAGCGCTCGGGACTTCCCCGCCTACGAGCAGTACTTC. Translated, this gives CASARDFPAYEQYF.